Presented here are 12 T cell receptor beta chains from one specimen sequenced in a study of CD8 T cell repertoires and HIV-1 epitope variants. The assay was immunoSEQ multiplex PCR, and TCRdb's table has in-frame clones only and misses some. The table has about 5,300 clones, about 63% seen once. No antigen has been identified for these receptors. The sequencing input was cultured CD8+ T cells derived from PBMCs. The receptors were gathered from a male donor with HIV.

The chain employs TRBV4-1 and TRBJ1-5; D unresolved. CDR1 and CDR2 from the germline V gene are MGHRA and YSYEKL. The CDR3 sequence is 15 residues long. V shed 1 base and J shed 7 bases, with 14 bases lying between them. The CDR3 sequence: CASSQGKGMFQPQHF. In nucleotides, the CDR3 is TGCGCCAGCAGCCAAGGTAAAGGGATGTTCCAGCCCCAGCATTTT.

This clone was seen a handful of times. The chain couples TRBV4-2 to TRBJ1-4; 7 nucleotides line up with TRBD1. Per germline, CDR1 LGHNA and CDR2 YNFKEQ. With V trimmed by 2 bases and J by 3 bases, 9 bases remained unmatched. The CDR3 is 17 amino acids. Here the CDR3 DNA reads TGTGCCAGCAGCCAAATGAGACAGGGCAGGGCTAATGAAAAACTGTTTTTT. Amino acids: CASSQMRQGRANEKLFF.

This clone was recorded a few times. The genes are TRBV7-9 and TRBJ2-7; 9 positions match TRBD1. Germline V gene lookup returns CDR1 SEHNR and CDR2 FQNEAQ (reference sequence). V was pared by 7 bases and J by 4 bases, with 8 bases of the junction left unmatched. The CDR3 length is 14 residues. The CDR3: CASNPGQGPYEQYF. The CDR3 nucleotides are TGTGCCAGCAACCCGGGACAGGGACCTTACGAGCAGTACTTC.

The chain carries TRBV19 and TRBJ1-5, with no clear D. Germline values: CDR1 LNHDA, CDR2 SQIVND (reference sequence). There are 15 residues in the CDR3. V lost 8 bases and J 0 bases, leaving 14 bases between the germline ends. DNA for the CDR3: TGTGCCAGTCAGGCAGACAAATTTAGCAATCAGCCCCAGCATTTT. This sequence encodes CASQADKFSNQPQHF. The variable domain in full, completed from reference TRBV19 and TRBJ1-5, reads DGGITQSPKYLFRKEGQNVTLSCEQNLNHDAMYWYRQDPGQGLRLIYYSQIVNDFQKGDIAEGYSVSREKKESFPLTVTSAQKNPTAFYLCASQADKFSNQPQHFGDGTRLSIL.

CDR3 DNA sequence: TGCGCCAGCAGTGAATGGCAGGGACAGAATGAGCAGTTCTTC. It codes for CASSEWQGQNEQFF. The chain has TRBV10-2 and TRBJ2-1; 7 nucleotides agree with TRBD1. Trimming removed 3 bases from V and 7 bases from J; junction bases left unmatched: 6. The germline gives CDR1 WSHSY, CDR2 SAAADI. This CDR3 spans 14 amino acids.

This clone was counted a few times. This chain connects TRBV28 to TRBJ1-1; weak D call: TRBD1 (6 bases). The length of the CDR3 is 17 residues. CDR1 is MDHEN, CDR2 SYDVKM, per germline. With 4 bases removed from V and 3 bases from J, the gap between germline ends came to 21 bases. CDR3 amino acids: CASSSPVYRAVDTEAFF. The CDR3 DNA reads TGTGCCAGCAGTTCCCCCGTCTACAGGGCGGTCGACACTGAAGCTTTCTTT.

This clone appeared a single time. The J gene is TRBJ1-6, the V gene TRBV12-5; perhaps TRBD1 as D (5 bases). Looked up from germline, CDR1 is LGHNT and CDR2 is FRNRAP. V was pared by 3 bases and J by 8 bases, with 11 bases between. The CDR3 is 14 amino acids. As DNA, the CDR3 is TGTGCTAGTGGTTTTAGACAGACGGATTCACCCCTCCACTTT. This encodes CASGFRQTDSPLHF.

The chain couples TRBV15 to TRBJ2-7, with D possibly being TRBD2 (5 bases). Trimming pared 1 base from V and 0 bases from J, leaving 10 bases between. There are 15 residues in the CDR3. Germline CDR1 and CDR2: LNHNV and YYDKDF (reference sequence). The CDR3 nucleotides read TGTGCCACCAGCAGAGGAGAGGGCATCTCCTACGAGCAGTACTTC. Protein sequence: CATSRGEGISYEQYF.

The chain has TRBV6-1 and TRBJ2-1, with 7 bases lining up with TRBD1. Unmatched junction bases numbered 6, after V lost 2 bases and J lost 8 bases. The CDR3 is 14 amino acids. Germline V gives CDR1 MNHNS, CDR2 SASEGT. This CDR3 is CASSETGVLDEQFF. The CDR3 bases are TGTGCCAGCAGTGAAACAGGGGTTCTCGATGAGCAGTTCTTC.

The rearrangement links TRBV9 to TRBJ2-3; D is perhaps TRBD1 (5 bases). CDR3 length: 12 residues. The V end was cut by 3 bases, the J end by 6 bases, with 8 bases between. Germline assignment: CDR1 SGDLS and CDR2 YYNGEE. CDR3 nucleotides: TGTGCCAGCAGCGCTTCAGGGGATACGCAGTATTTT. This encodes CASSASGDTQYF.

CDR3 residues: CASSDNGAYEQYF. The DNA for the CDR3 is TGTGCCAGCAGTGATAACGGTGCCTACGAGCAGTACTTC. V gene TRBV2 combines with J gene TRBJ2-7; D unresolved. V was trimmed by 3 bases and J by 2 bases, leaving 8 bases between them. The CDR3 spans 13 residues. Germline V gene data show CDR1 as SNHLY and CDR2 as FYNNEI.

CDR3 sequence reads: CASSFSLAGHEQYF. CDR3 nucleotides: TGTGCCAGCAGCTTCAGCCTAGCGGGTCACGAGCAGTACTTC. The V gene is TRBV7-6, the J gene TRBJ2-7, with 8 bases fitting TRBD2. V shed 3 bases, J shed 5 bases, and the junction held 6 bases outside the gene matches. The germline CDR1 and CDR2 sequences are SGHVS and FNYEAQ. The CDR3 is 14 residues long.